This T cell receptor beta chain was obtained from a study of cytomegalovirus exposure and HLA in healthy donors. General study results and limits: The authors excluded some V segments, including TRBV6-2 and TRBV6-3, as indistinguishable. An assumption of roughly uniform sequencing depth across donors underlay the presence/absence analyses. The authors enumerated under 200 TCR beta chains as linked to cytomegalovirus.

Both 60 Vbeta primers and 13 Jbeta primers went into the PCR. The table came from immunoSEQ multiplex PCR; TCRdb's copy has only in-frame clones and leaves some out. The sample lists hundreds of thousands of clones, almost 80% occurring once. As for this clone: Antigen: not known.

The CDR3 length is 12 residues. The V end was cut by 2 bases, the J end by 7 bases, with 8 bases between. Germline V gene sequence: CDR1 SEHNR, CDR2 FQNEAQ (reference sequence). The receptor's source is a male donor in good health and CMV-seronegative. The sequencing input was PBMCs. The V and J genes are TRBV7-9 and TRBJ1-1; unclear D gene. The CDR3 protein is CASSLSQIEAFF. DNA of the CDR3: TGTGCCAGCAGCTTATCCCAGATTGAAGCTTTCTTT.